The source of this T cell receptor (beta chain) is a study of blood T cell repertoires in COVID-19. Per the original data handling: Estimates of nucleated cell counts were drawn from the amplification of reference gene primers. Clones were sequenced by immunoSEQ multiplex PCR, and TCRdb holds only the in-frame ones, with some missing. D and trimming come from the DNA, and the V and J calls and clone size come from that table. The sample yields some 180,000 clones, 80% to 90% seen once. From germline, CDR1 is LNHDA and CDR2 SQIVND (reference sequence). Germline trimming cut 7 bases from V and 5 bases from J; bases unmatched to any gene: 3. The CDR3 length is 13 residues.

The source material was peripheral blood. The sequence derives from a woman at least 80 years old with acute or convalescent COVID-19. The chain carries TRBV19 and TRBJ2-3; 10 bases map to TRBD2. This chain's CDR3 is CASIGLAEDTQYF. The CDR3 nucleotides are TGTGCCAGTATTGGACTAGCGGAAGATACGCAGTATTTT. Based on the CDR3 plus reference TRBV19 and TRBJ2-3, the full variable domain is DGGITQSPKYLFRKEGQNVTLSCEQNLNHDAMYWYRQDPGQGLRLIYYSQIVNDFQKGDIAEGYSVSREKKESFPLTVTSAQKNPTAFYLCASIGLAEDTQYFGPGTRLTVL.